The following is a TCR beta chain sequence with its context. The repertoire was sequenced with immunoSEQ multiplex PCR; TCRdb's copy has only in-frame clones and lacks some. The sample carries 150,000 to 200,000 clones, around 82% recorded once. This sample was taken from a study of blood T cell repertoires in COVID-19. As for the study in general: Spain, Italy and the United States supplied samples that represented acute and convalescent COVID-19.

Each participant's cohort was designated according to participant-reported clinical history. From germline, CDR1 is SEHNR and CDR2 FQNEAQ (reference sequence). V gave up 5 bases and J gave up 7 bases, with 15 bases separating them. The CDR3 consists of 15 residues. Input material: PBMCs or T cells enriched from blood (not recorded which). V is TRBV7-9 and J is TRBJ1-6; unclear D gene. The TCR comes from a woman aged 55-75 years with acute COVID-19. The CDR3 protein is CASSTQPMGNSPLHF. The DNA of the CDR3 is TGTGCCAGCAGCACTCAACCAATGGGCAATTCACCCCTCCACTTT.